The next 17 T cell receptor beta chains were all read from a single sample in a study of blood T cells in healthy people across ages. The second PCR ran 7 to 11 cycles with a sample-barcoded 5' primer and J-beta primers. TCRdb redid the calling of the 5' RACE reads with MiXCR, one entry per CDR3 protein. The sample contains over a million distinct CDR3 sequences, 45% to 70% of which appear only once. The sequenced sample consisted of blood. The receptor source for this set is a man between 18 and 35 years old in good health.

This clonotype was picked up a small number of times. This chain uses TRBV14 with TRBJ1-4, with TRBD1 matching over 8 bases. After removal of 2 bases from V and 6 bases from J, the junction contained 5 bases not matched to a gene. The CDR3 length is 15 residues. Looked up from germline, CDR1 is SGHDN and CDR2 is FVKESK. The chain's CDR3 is CASSQTGTGDEKLFF. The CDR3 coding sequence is TGTGCCAGCAGCCAAACTGGGACAGGAGATGAAAAACTGTTTTTT.

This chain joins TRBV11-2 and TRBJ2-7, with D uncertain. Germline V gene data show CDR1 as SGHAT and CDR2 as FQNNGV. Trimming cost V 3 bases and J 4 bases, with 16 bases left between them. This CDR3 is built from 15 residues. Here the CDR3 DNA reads TGTGCCAGCAGCTTCGGCCCCGCAAACAGTTACGAGCAGTACTTC. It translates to CASSFGPANSYEQYF.

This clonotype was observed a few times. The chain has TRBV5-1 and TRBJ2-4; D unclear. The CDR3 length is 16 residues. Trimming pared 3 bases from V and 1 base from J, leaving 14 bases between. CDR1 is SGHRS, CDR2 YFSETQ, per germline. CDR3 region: CASSSMIERAKNIQYF. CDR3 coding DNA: TGCGCCAGCAGCTCGATGATTGAGAGGGCCAAAAACATTCAGTACTTC.

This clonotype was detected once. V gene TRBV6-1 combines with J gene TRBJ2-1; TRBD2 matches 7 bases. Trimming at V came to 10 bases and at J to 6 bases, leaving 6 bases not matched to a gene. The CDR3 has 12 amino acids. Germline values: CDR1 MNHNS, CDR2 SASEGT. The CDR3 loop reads CATEGLLNEQFF. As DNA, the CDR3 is TGTGCCACCGAGGGACTACTCAATGAGCAGTTCTTC.

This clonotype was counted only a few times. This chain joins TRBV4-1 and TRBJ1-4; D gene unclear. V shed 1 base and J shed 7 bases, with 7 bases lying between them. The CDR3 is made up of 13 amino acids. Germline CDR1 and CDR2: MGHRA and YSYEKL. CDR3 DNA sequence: TGCGCCAGCAGCCAAGGCGGCATTGAAAAACTGTTTTTT. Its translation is CASSQGGIEKLFF.

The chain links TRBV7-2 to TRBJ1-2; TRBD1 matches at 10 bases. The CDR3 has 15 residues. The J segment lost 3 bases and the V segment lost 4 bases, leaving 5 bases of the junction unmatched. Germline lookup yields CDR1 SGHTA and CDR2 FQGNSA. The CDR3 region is CASSSMTGGYYGYTF. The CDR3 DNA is TGTGCCAGCAGCTCGATGACAGGGGGCTACTATGGCTACACCTTC.

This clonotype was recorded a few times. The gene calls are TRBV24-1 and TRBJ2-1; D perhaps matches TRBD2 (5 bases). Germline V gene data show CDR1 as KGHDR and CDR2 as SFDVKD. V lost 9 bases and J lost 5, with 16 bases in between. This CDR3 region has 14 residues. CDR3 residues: CATSRTGSNNEQFF. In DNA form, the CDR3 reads TGTGCCACCTCCCGGACGGGGAGCAACAATGAGCAGTTCTTC.

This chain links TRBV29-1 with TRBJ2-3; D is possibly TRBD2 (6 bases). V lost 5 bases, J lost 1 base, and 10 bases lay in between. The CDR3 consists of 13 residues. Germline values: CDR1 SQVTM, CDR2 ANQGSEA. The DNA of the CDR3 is TGCAGCGTTTTGCGGGGCGGCACAGATACGCAGTATTTT. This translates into CSVLRGGTDTQYF.

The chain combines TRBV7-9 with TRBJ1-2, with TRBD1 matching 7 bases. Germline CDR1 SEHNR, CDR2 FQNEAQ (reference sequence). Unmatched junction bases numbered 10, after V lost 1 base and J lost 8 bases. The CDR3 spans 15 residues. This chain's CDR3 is CASSLVSRQGGGYTF. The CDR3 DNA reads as TGTGCCAGCAGCTTAGTATCAAGACAGGGCGGCGGCTACACCTTC. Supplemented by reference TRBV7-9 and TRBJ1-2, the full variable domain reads DTGVSQNPRHKITKRGQNVTFRCDPISEHNRLYWYRQTLGQGPEFLTYFQNEAQLEKSRLLSDRFSAERPKGSFSTLEIQRTEQGDSAMYLCASSLVSRQGGGYTFGSGTRLTVV.

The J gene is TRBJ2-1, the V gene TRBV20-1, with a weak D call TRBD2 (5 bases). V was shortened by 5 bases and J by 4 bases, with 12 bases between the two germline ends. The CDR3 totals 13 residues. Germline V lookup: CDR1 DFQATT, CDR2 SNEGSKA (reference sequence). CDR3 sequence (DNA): TGCAGTGCTCCCCGGACTCGATACAATGAGCAGTTCTTC. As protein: CSAPRTRYNEQFF.

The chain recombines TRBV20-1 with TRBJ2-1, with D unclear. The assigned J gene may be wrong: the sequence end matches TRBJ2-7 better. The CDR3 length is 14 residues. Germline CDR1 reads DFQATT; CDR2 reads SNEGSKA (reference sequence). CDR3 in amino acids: CSARFSNTYNEQYF. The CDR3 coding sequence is TGCAGTGCTAGGTTTTCGAACACATACAATGAGCAGTACTTC.

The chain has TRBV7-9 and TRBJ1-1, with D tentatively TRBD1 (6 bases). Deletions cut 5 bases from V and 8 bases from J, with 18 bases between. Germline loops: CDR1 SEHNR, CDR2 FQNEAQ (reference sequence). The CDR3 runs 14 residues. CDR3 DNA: TGTGCCAGCAGCACACTACTTCCCGGGACAGAAGCTTTCTTT. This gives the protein CASSTLLPGTEAFF.

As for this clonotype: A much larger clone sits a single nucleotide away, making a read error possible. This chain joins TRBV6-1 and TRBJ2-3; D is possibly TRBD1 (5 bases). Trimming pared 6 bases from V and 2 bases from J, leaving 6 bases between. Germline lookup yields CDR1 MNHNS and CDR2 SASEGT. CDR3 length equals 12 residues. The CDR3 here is CASRDNTDTQYF. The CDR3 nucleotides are TGTGCCAGCAGGGACAACACAGATACGCAGTATTTT.

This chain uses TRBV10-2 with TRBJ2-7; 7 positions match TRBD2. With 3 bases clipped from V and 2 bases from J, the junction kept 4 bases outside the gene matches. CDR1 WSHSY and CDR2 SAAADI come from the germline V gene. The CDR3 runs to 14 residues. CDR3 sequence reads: CASSDSGPAYEQYF. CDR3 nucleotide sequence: TGCGCCAGCAGTGATAGCGGGCCGGCCTACGAGCAGTACTTC.

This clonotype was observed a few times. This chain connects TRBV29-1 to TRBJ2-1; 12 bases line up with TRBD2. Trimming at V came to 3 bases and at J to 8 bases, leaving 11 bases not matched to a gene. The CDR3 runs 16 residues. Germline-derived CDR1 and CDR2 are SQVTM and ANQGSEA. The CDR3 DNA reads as TGCAGCGTTGATCACGTGGTGACTAGCGGGAGAGATGAGCAGTTCTTC. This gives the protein CSVDHVVTSGRDEQFF.

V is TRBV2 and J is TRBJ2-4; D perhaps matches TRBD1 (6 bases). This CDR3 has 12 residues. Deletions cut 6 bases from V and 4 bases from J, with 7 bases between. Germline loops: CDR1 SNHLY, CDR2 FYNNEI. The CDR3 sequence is CASRDSKNIQYF. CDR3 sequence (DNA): TGTGCCAGCAGGGACAGTAAAAACATTCAGTACTTC.

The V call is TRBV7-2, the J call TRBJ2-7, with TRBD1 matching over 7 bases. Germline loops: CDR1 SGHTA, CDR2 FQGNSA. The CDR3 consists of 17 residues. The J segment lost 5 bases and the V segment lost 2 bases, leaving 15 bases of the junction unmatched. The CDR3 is CASSLRGPGTYLDEQYF. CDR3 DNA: TGTGCCAGCAGCTTAAGGGGGCCCGGGACCTACCTCGACGAGCAGTACTTC.